The rows below give T cell receptor beta chains drawn from one sample of a study of spatial heterogeneity in lung cancer. TCRdb re-derived calls from the 5' RACE reads in MiXCR, one entry per CDR3 protein. The sample lists 30,000 to 50,000 distinct CDR3 sequences, about 6% occurring once. The input for sequencing was PBMCs, taken at surgery. The receptors derive from a male donor with early-stage non-small cell lung cancer. The CDR3 runs from the conserved cysteine through the conserved F or W. A D gene is named only where the DNA matches it firmly.

TRBJ2-2	TRBV7-9	13	.	CASSFGYTGELFF
TRBJ2-4	TRBV2	15	.	CASRTPFAAKNIQYF
TRBJ1-6	TRBV27	15	TRBD1	CASRRTGAGVSPLHF
TRBJ2-5	TRBV30	14	TRBD2	CAWTTGGWWETQYF
TRBJ2-5	TRBV4-1	15	.	CASSQDFGVQETQYF
TRBJ2-7	TRBV21-1	23	.	CASSPEKVGDRSGDIWKANEQYF
TRBJ2-5	TRBV7-6	13	TRBD2	CASSRDYVETQYF
TRBJ1-5	TRBV5-1	15	.	CASSLKGGDSQPQHF
TRBJ1-2	TRBV10-2	14	.	CASSESTGGYGYTF
TRBJ1-5	TRBV14	16	.	CASSQIGQYSNQPQHF
TRBJ1-3	TRBV12-3/TRBV12-4	12	.	CASSLFGNTIYF
TRBJ1-2	TRBV11-2	13	TRBD1	CASSHMTGNGYTF
TRBJ2-7	TRBV7-9	14	TRBD1	CASAPGNRGYEQYF
TRBJ1-1	TRBV20-1	15	TRBD1	CSARTPGQKNTEAFF
TRBJ1-5	TRBV20-1	14	.	CSAGTQYSNQPQHF
TRBJ2-1	TRBV4-1	19	TRBD2	CASSQERAGGLSSYNEQFF
TRBJ1-2	TRBV6-6	15	.	CASSNTGIANYGYTF
TRBJ1-1	TRBV11-1	13	.	CASSLESPSAAFF
TRBJ2-1	TRBV10-3	16	TRBD2	CAISESSGGGEDEQFF
TRBJ2-4	TRBV28	13	.	CASRQGAKNIQYF
TRBJ2-2	TRBV5-8	18	.	CASSPEQGSPLNTGELFF
TRBJ2-7	TRBV7-8	15	.	CASSLVQGRSYEQYF
TRBJ1-1	TRBV7-2	16	.	CASSLYGGRGDTEAFF
TRBJ2-4	TRBV5-5	14	.	CASSPSLAKNIQYF
TRBJ1-6	TRBV4-2	15	TRBD1	CASSPRTGYDSPLHF
TRBJ1-4	TRBV10-3	15	TRBD1	CAISSRPGQGEKLFF
TRBJ2-5	TRBV5-6	17	TRBD2	CASSWGIGLANRETQYF
TRBJ2-7	TRBV4-2	14	.	CASSQVSSTYEQYF